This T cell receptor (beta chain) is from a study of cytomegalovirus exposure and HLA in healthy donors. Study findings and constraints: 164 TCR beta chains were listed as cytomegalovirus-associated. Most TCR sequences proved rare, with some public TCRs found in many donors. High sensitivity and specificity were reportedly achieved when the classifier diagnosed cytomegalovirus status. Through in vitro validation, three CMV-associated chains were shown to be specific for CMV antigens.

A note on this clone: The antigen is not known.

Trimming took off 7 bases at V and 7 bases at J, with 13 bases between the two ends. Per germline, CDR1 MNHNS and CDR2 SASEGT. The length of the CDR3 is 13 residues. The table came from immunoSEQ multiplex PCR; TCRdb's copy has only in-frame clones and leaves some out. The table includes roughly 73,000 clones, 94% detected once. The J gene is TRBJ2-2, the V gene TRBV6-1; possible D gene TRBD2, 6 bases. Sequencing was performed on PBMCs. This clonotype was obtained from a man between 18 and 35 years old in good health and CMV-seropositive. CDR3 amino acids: CASTGAAGGELFF. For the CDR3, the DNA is TGTGCCAGCACGGGAGCAGCAGGCGGGGAGCTGTTTTTT.